Here is one T cell receptor (beta chain) with its context. The record originates from a study of blood T cell repertoires in COVID-19. Study-wide background: Samples came from the United States, Italy and Spain, spanning acute and convalescent COVID-19. The cDNA or gDNA used as material had been derived from T cells, B-cell-depleted T cells, or PBMCs.

Authors' processing steps: Amplified reference gene primers provided the basis for estimating nucleated cell counts. Produced via immunoSEQ multiplex PCR; TCRdb's table is partial and in-frame only. V, J and clone size are taken as reported in that table, and D and trimming were inferred from the DNA itself. The table includes 25,000 to 35,000 clones, about 86% detected once. V was clipped by 0 bases and J by 6 bases; unmatched bases: 13. The germline V gene has CDR1 LNHDA and CDR2 SQIVND (reference sequence). The CDR3 consists of 19 residues. The TCR comes from a human donor in a cohort sampled during active COVID-19. Sequencing used peripheral blood. The chain joins TRBV19 to TRBJ2-1, with 11 bases aligning to TRBD2. As DNA, the CDR3 is TGTGCCAGTAGTATAGATCTCCTGCTAGCGGGGGGCCTTCGCAATGAGCAGTTCTTC. Protein: CASSIDLLLAGGLRNEQFF. The full variable domain, in which reference TRBV19 and TRBJ2-1 provide the parts outside the CDR3, is DGGITQSPKYLFRKEGQNVTLSCEQNLNHDAMYWYRQDPGQGLRLIYYSQIVNDFQKGDIAEGYSVSREKKESFPLTVTSAQKNPTAFYLCASSIDLLLAGGLRNEQFFGPGTRLTVL.